The 14 T cell receptor beta chains presented below share a single source sample, sequenced in a study of OX40 agonist ivuxolimab in advanced cancers. Only in-frame clones appear in the TCRdb table, and some are missing; sequencing was by immunoSEQ multiplex PCR. The profile shows tens of thousands of clones, over 60% of them singletons. The sequencing used CD4+ or CD8+ T cells sorted from blood, collected in a trial of the OX40 agonist ivuxolimab. Receptor source: an adult with an advanced solid tumor such as melanoma, head and neck, liver or kidney cancer.

The J gene is TRBJ1-5, the V gene TRBV7-2; D is uncertain. CDR3 length equals 13 residues. The germline gives CDR1 SGHTA, CDR2 FQGNSA. V lost 4 bases and J 0 bases, leaving 4 bases between the germline ends. CDR3 DNA sequence: TGTGCCAGCAGCTGGGGTAGCAATCAGCCCCAGCATTTT. It encodes CASSWGSNQPQHF.

This rearrangement joins TRBV5-4 to TRBJ2-7; tentatively, D is TRBD1 (5 bases). There are 13 residues in the CDR3. Germline V gene data show CDR1 as SGHNT and CDR2 as YYREEE (reference sequence). V was clipped by 1 base and J by 1 base, with 6 bases between them. The CDR3 is CASSLQGSYEQYF. The CDR3 region has the DNA TGTGCCAGCAGCTTGCAGGGATCCTACGAGCAGTACTTC.

Judged by abundance, this clone is medium-sized (0.01 to 0.1%). The V gene is TRBV6-5, the J gene TRBJ1-1; D remains ambiguous. CDR1 MNHEY and CDR2 SVGAGI come from the germline V gene. The CDR3 is made up of 13 amino acids. Trimming took 2 bases from V and 1 from J, leaving 5 bases between them. For the CDR3, the DNA is TGTGCCAGCAGTTACACCCCGAACACTGAAGCTTTCTTT. Its protein product is CASSYTPNTEAFF.

The CDR3 coding sequence is TGCAGTGCTATGACGAACACTGAAGCTTTCTTT. Residues: CSAMTNTEAFF. J is TRBJ1-1 and V is TRBV20-1; D gene ambiguous. The V gene lost 4 bases and the J gene lost 1 base, with 4 bases spanning the gap. The V gene's germline CDR1 is DFQATT and CDR2 SNEGSKA (reference sequence). The CDR3 is 11 amino acids.

A few counts support this clone. The chain uses TRBV2 and TRBJ1-3; D not resolved. Germline V lookup: CDR1 SNHLY, CDR2 FYNNEI. The V end was cut by 4 bases, the J end by 6 bases, with 10 bases between. CDR3 length equals 13 residues. The CDR3 bases are TGTGCCAGCAGTGTGGAGGGAGAAAACACCATATATTTT. It translates to CASSVEGENTIYF.

This clone was recorded a few times. V and J are TRBV5-8 and TRBJ2-1; tentative D call: TRBD2 (7 bases). Germline CDR1 and CDR2: SGHTS and YDEGEE. V was pared by 1 base and J by 8 bases, with 16 bases between. CDR3 size: 15 residues. This CDR3 is CASSLLGGRLDEQFF. The CDR3 nucleotides read TGTGCCAGCAGCTTGCTGGGGGGGCGCTTGGATGAGCAGTTCTTC.

The chain is built from TRBV19 and TRBJ1-2; possibly TRBD1 for D (5 bases). CDR3 size: 13 residues. Trimming removed 2 bases at V and 7 bases at J, with 11 bases between. Germline values: CDR1 LNHDA, CDR2 SQIVND (reference sequence). CDR3 sequence: CASSISRDRGYTF. CDR3 nucleotide sequence: TGTGCCAGTAGTATAAGCAGGGATCGTGGCTACACCTTC. The full variable domain, in which reference TRBV19 and TRBJ1-2 provide the parts outside the CDR3, is DGGITQSPKYLFRKEGQNVTLSCEQNLNHDAMYWYRQDPGQGLRLIYYSQIVNDFQKGDIAEGYSVSREKKESFPLTVTSAQKNPTAFYLCASSISRDRGYTFGSGTRLTVV.

The chain joins TRBV19 to TRBJ1-1; possibly TRBD1 for D (5 bases). This CDR3 contains 14 residues. The V gene lost 4 bases and the J gene lost 5 bases, with 14 bases spanning the gap. Germline V gene sequence: CDR1 LNHDA, CDR2 SQIVND (reference sequence). The CDR3 bases are TGTGCCAGTAGTAGGGCAGGGAGACGAACTGAAGCTTTCTTT. Translated: CASSRAGRRTEAFF.

The table lists this clone with a few counts. The chain has TRBV11-2 and TRBJ2-5; 8 positions agree with TRBD2. The junction had 4 bases not matched to a gene; V was cut back by 4 bases and J by 3 bases. The germline V gene encodes CDR1 SGHAT and CDR2 FQNNGV. This CDR3 spans 14 amino acids. The CDR3 protein is CASSSISGKETQYF. DNA of the CDR3: TGTGCCAGCAGCTCCATTAGCGGGAAAGAGACCCAGTACTTC.

This chain joins TRBV18 and TRBJ2-5; 8 positions agree with TRBD1. With V trimmed by 3 bases and J by 5 bases, 2 bases remained unmatched. The CDR3 totals 13 residues. CDR1 and CDR2 from the germline V gene are KGHSH and LQKENI. The CDR3 DNA is TGTGCCAGCTCACCTGGACAGGGTGAGACCCAGTACTTC. It yields the protein CASSPGQGETQYF.

The V and J genes are TRBV28 and TRBJ1-4; D perhaps matches TRBD1 (5 bases). The CDR3 length is 13 residues. CDR1 is MDHEN, CDR2 SYDVKM, per germline. Deletions cut 6 bases from V and 4 bases from J, with 9 bases between. The CDR3 loop is CASRYDSNEKLFF. The CDR3, as DNA: TGTGCCAGCAGGTACGACAGTAATGAAAAACTGTTTTTT.

The chain combines TRBV5-1 with TRBJ1-2, with D tentatively TRBD1 (5 bases). The CDR3 sequence is 14 residues long. Germline V gives CDR1 SGHRS, CDR2 YFSETQ. Trimming stripped 4 bases from V and 5 bases from J, with 15 bases between. CDR3 sequence reads: CASSPGTGLYGYTF. The CDR3 bases are TGCGCCAGCAGCCCAGGGACGGGATTGTATGGCTACACCTTC. The full variable domain, completed using reference TRBV5-1 and TRBJ1-2, is KAGVTQTPRYLIKTRGQQVTLSCSPISGHRSVSWYQQTPGQGLQFLFEYFSETQRNKGNFPGRFSGRQFSNSRSEMNVSTLELGDSALYLCASSPGTGLYGYTFGSGTRLTVV.

The chain uses TRBV10-3 and TRBJ2-5, with a tentative D call TRBD1 (5 bases). The DNA end is a closer match to TRBJ2-7, so the J assignment may be wrong. CDR1 ENHRY and CDR2 SYGVKD come from the germline V gene. The length of the CDR3 is 16 residues. The CDR3 reads CAISPAGRVSPYEQYF. Here the CDR3 DNA reads TGTGCCATCAGTCCCGCCGGCAGGGTATCCCCCTACGAGCAGTACTTC.

The genes are TRBV11-2 and TRBJ2-1; perhaps TRBD2 as D (5 bases). The CDR3 consists of 13 residues. Germline V gene lookup returns CDR1 SGHAT and CDR2 FQNNGV. The V and J ends lost 0 bases and 15 bases respectively, with 15 bases between them. CDR3 protein: CASSLEVGGRRFF. The CDR3, as DNA: TGTGCCAGCAGCTTAGAGGTCGGCGGGCGGCGGTTCTTC. The full variable domain, its missing parts supplied by reference TRBV11-2 and TRBJ2-1, is EAGVAQSPRYKIIEKRQSVAFWCNPISGHATLYWYQQILGQGPKLLIQFQNNGVVDDSQLPKDRFSAERLKGVDSTLKIQPAKLEDSAVYLCASSLEVGGRRFFGPGTRLTVL.